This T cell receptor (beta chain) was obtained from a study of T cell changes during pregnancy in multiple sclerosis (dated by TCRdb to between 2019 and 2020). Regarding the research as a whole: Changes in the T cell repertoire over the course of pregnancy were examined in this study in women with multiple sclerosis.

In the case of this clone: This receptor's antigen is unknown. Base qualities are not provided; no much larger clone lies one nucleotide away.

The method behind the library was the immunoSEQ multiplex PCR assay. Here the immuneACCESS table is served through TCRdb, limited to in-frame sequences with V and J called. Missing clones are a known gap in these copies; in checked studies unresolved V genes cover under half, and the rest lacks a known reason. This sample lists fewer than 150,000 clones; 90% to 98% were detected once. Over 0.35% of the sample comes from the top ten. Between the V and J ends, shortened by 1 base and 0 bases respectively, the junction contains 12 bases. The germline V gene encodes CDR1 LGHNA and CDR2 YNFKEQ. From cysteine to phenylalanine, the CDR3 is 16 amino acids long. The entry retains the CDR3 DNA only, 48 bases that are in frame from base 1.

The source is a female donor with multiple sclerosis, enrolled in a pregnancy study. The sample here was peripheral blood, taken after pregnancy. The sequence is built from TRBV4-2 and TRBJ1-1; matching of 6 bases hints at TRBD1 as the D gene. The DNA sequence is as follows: TGTGCCAGCAGCCAAGGCCTACAGGGACTGAACACTGAAGCTTTCTTT. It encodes CASSQGLQGLNTEAFF.